What follows are 17 T cell receptor beta chains derived from one specimen sequenced in a study of memory CD4+ T cells and cytomegalovirus serostatus. The sort gate was single viable CD3+CD4+CD8-CD45RO+ cells for memory CD4+ T cells. Clones were read by immunoSEQ multiplex PCR, and TCRdb kept only the in-frame ones, dropping some. Of 45,000 to 65,000 clones in the sample, around 80% were seen once. The material sequenced was memory CD4+ T cells from blood. The receptors were sampled from an adult in good health and CMV-seronegative.

The chain carries TRBV27 and TRBJ1-1; no reliable D call. Germline-derived CDR1 and CDR2 are MNHEY and SMNVEV (reference sequence). The germline V and J ends were trimmed by 3 bases and 6 bases, with 14 bases remaining between them. CDR3 length: 14 residues. CDR3 in DNA: TGTGCCAGCAGTTTTTGGGCAGGTCGGCCTGAAGCTTTCTTT. Protein: CASSFWAGRPEAFF.

The chain has TRBV25-1 and TRBJ1-6, with 10 bases that match TRBD1. The CDR3 has 16 residues. Unmatched junction bases numbered 9, after V lost 4 bases and J lost 9 bases. Looked up from germline, CDR1 is MGHDK and CDR2 is SYGVNS. The DNA for the CDR3 is TGTGCCAGCAGTGGGTTAGGACAGGGGGGGAGTTCACCCCTCCACTTT. It codes for CASSGLGQGGSSPLHF.

This clone was observed a handful of times. The genes are TRBV5-1 and TRBJ1-4; D remains unclear. The CDR3 is 15 residues long. Germline V CDR1 and CDR2: SGHRS, YFSETQ. Between the trimmed V and J ends, which lost 4 bases and 8 bases, there was a span of 18 bases. CDR3 residues: CASSPNMGPREKLFF. CDR3 nucleotides: TGCGCCAGCAGCCCCAACATGGGCCCTAGAGAAAAACTGTTTTTT.

V gene TRBV7-9 combines with J gene TRBJ2-2, with 12 bases lining up with TRBD2. The CDR3 spans 16 residues. The V gene's germline CDR1 is SEHNR and CDR2 FQNEAQ (reference sequence). The V gene end was trimmed by 4 bases and the J gene end by 6 bases; junction bases not matched to a gene: 6. The CDR3 DNA reads as TGTGCCAGCAGCTACCCGACTAGCGGGGGTCCCGGGGAGCTGTTTTTT. It is translated as CASSYPTSGGPGELFF.

The chain has TRBV30 and TRBJ2-1, with D hard to call. V gave up 1 base and J gave up 8 bases, with 9 bases separating them. The germline gives CDR1 GTSNPN, CDR2 SVGIG (reference sequence). The CDR3 sequence is 12 residues long. In nucleotides, the CDR3 is TGTGCCTGGAGTGGGCTTGGGGATGAGCAGTTCTTC. It translates to CAWSGLGDEQFF.

This clone has more than one count but fewer than ten. The genes are TRBV19 and TRBJ1-2, with D tentatively TRBD1 (5 bases). Trimming left V 7 bases short and J 8 bases short, with 20 bases between. The CDR3 loop spans 14 amino acids. Germline V lookup: CDR1 LNHDA, CDR2 SQIVND (reference sequence). The CDR3 nucleotides are TGTGCCAGTATCCACCGGGACCGCGATCTCGGCTACACCTTC. Encoded protein: CASIHRDRDLGYTF. Complete variable domain (other parts from reference TRBV19 and TRBJ1-2): DGGITQSPKYLFRKEGQNVTLSCEQNLNHDAMYWYRQDPGQGLRLIYYSQIVNDFQKGDIAEGYSVSREKKESFPLTVTSAQKNPTAFYLCASIHRDRDLGYTFGSGTRLTVV.

CDR3 loop: CASSRRTEQYF. CDR3 coding DNA: TGTGCCAGCAGTCGAAGGACAGAGCAGTACTTC. The chain couples TRBV28 to TRBJ2-7; tentative D call: TRBD1 (5 bases). Germline values: CDR1 MDHEN, CDR2 SYDVKM. The length of the CDR3 is 11 residues. Trimming stripped 5 bases from V and 7 bases from J, with 9 bases between.

The chain employs TRBV5-1 and TRBJ2-7; D is possibly TRBD2 (8 bases). This CDR3 is built from 15 residues. V gave up 4 bases and J gave up 9 bases, with 23 bases separating them. CDR1 and CDR2 from the germline V gene are SGHRS and YFSETQ. CDR3 coding DNA: TGCGCCAGCAGCCGGGGGGGGACAGAGACCATGGGGCAGTACTTC. As protein: CASSRGGTETMGQYF.

A few counts support this clone. As DNA, the CDR3 is TGTGCCAGCAGACGACAGGGAATCGGCACTGAAGCTTTCTTT. Its protein product is CASRRQGIGTEAFF. The V call is TRBV5-5, the J call TRBJ1-1; 7 bases map to TRBD1. V lost 5 bases to trimming and J lost 4 bases; unmatched junction nucleotides: 8. Per germline, CDR1 SGHKS and CDR2 YYEKEE (reference sequence). The CDR3 extends over 14 amino acids. Based on the CDR3 plus reference TRBV5-5 and TRBJ1-1, the full variable domain is DAGVTQSPTHLIKTRGQQVTLRCSPISGHKSVSWYQQVLGQGPQFIFQYYEKEERGRGNFPDRFSARQFPNYSSELNVNALLLGDSALYLCASRRQGIGTEAFFGQGTRLTVV.

The chain carries TRBV27 and TRBJ2-2, with 8 bases that match TRBD1. Germline CDR1 is MNHEY and CDR2 is SMNVEV (reference sequence). The J segment lost 7 bases and the V segment lost 8 bases, leaving 15 bases of the junction unmatched. CDR3 length equals 16 residues. The CDR3 DNA is TGTGCCAGCCGCACCCTAGGCAGGGGGCAATACGGGGAGCTGTTTTTT. Amino acids: CASRTLGRGQYGELFF.

This chain links TRBV5-1 with TRBJ1-1; D is possibly TRBD1 (5 bases). V was trimmed by 1 base and J by 1 base, leaving 11 bases between them. Germline CDR1 SGHRS, CDR2 YFSETQ. The CDR3 consists of 15 residues. In DNA, the CDR3 is TGCGCCAGCAGCTTGAGACAGACCTCGAACACTGAAGCTTTCTTT. This encodes CASSLRQTSNTEAFF.

The chain has TRBV13 and TRBJ1-4; D not resolved. Trimming took 0 bases from V and 8 from J, leaving 13 bases between them. Germline V gives CDR1 PRHDT, CDR2 FYEKMQ (reference sequence). The CDR3 runs 15 residues. The CDR3: CASSLGQHGQEKLFF. CDR3 nucleotides: TGTGCCAGCAGCTTAGGACAGCACGGGCAAGAAAAACTGTTTTTT.

The chain links TRBV6-5 to TRBJ1-1, with D maybe TRBD1 (6 bases). Trimming left V 8 bases short and J 6 bases short, with 16 bases between. From germline, CDR1 is MNHEY and CDR2 SVGAGI. The CDR3 runs to 13 residues. CDR3 residues: CASLQGTVAEAFF. The CDR3 nucleotides are TGTGCCAGCCTACAGGGTACGGTGGCTGAAGCTTTCTTT.

This clone has just a few counts. The CDR3 nucleotides are TGTGCCAGCAGCCCAAGGACTAGCGGGGGGAGGGAGCAGTTCTTC. It translates to CASSPRTSGGREQFF. The chain carries TRBV7-2 and TRBJ2-1; TRBD2 agrees at 14 bases. Germline CDR1 SGHTA, CDR2 FQGNSA. J gave up 10 bases and V 5 bases, and 7 bases lay outside the gene matches. This CDR3 spans 15 amino acids.

This clone was counted only a few times. The chain combines TRBV5-1 with TRBJ1-4; D remains unclear. CDR3 length: 15 residues. V lost 4 bases, J lost 8 bases, and 18 bases lay in between. Per the germline V gene, CDR1 is SGHRS and CDR2 is YFSETQ. The chain's CDR3 is CASSPSGRRNEKLFF. In nucleotides, the CDR3 is TGCGCCAGCAGCCCGTCGGGCAGGCGAAACGAAAAACTGTTTTTT.

The V and J genes are TRBV7-3 and TRBJ2-3; D ambiguous. Trimming left V 6 bases short and J 5 bases short, with 9 bases between. The CDR3 spans 12 residues. Germline V gene lookup returns CDR1 SGHTA and CDR2 FQGTGA. The DNA of the CDR3 is TGTGCCAGCAGTTTTTCGGGAGATACGCAGTATTTT. Translated, it gives CASSFSGDTQYF.

CDR3 sequence reads: CASSYIGGGSYEQYF. CDR3 in DNA: TGTGCCAGCAGTTACATCGGGGGAGGTTCCTACGAGCAGTACTTC. The rearrangement uses TRBV6-5 and TRBJ2-7, with a tentative D call TRBD2 (6 bases). The CDR3 totals 15 residues. The V gene's germline CDR1 is MNHEY and CDR2 SVGAGI. The V gene lost 2 bases and the J gene lost 1 base, with 12 bases spanning the gap.